The present entry profiles one T cell receptor beta chain with its context. Antigen: not known. Clones were read by immunoSEQ multiplex PCR, and TCRdb kept only the in-frame ones, dropping some. This sample carries around 80,000 clones, nearly 85% of them seen once, and the ten largest clones take about 0.45%. The source of the sample is a study of T cell clones after liver transplantation. About the study: A pre-transplant mixed lymphocyte reaction with TCRbeta sequencing defined graft-donor-reactive clones followed in post-transplant blood. Three of the eight recipients were HCV-positive; the rest had non-autoimmune, non-viral transplant indications.

Overall study findings and caveats: A larger donor-reactive than third-party decline suggested partial antigen-specific deletion.

The CDR3 is 14 residues long. With V trimmed by 7 bases and J by 5 bases, 12 bases remained unmatched. From germline, CDR1 is SQVTM and CDR2 ANQGSEA. Sequences were derived from CD4+ T cells from blood, sampled approximately 3.5 years after liver transplant. The rearrangement joins TRBV29-1 to TRBJ2-7; the match to TRBD2 covers 9 bases. This clonotype was sampled from a human patient who received a liver transplant. The graft donor may have contributed some T cells. CDR3 sequence (DNA): TGCAGCGCTACGCCGGGACTAGCAGTGAACGAGCAGTACTTC. Translation: CSATPGLAVNEQYF.